The present T cell receptor beta chain was sequenced within a study of cytomegalovirus exposure and HLA in healthy donors. Study background: In a previous analysis, 100 million to 140 million unique TCR beta sequences were found from some 180 million T cells. Across around 400 genotyped donors, more than 75% landed in the Caucasian-associated ancestry cluster.

Overall study findings and caveats: Judged likely to be a sequencing artifact was a cluster of highly shared sequence variants.

Healthy bone marrow donors made up the cohort. A remark on this clone: No antigen is known for it.

The PCR had 60 Vbeta and 13 Jbeta primers. The protocol was immunoSEQ multiplex PCR, while the TCRdb copy is restricted to in-frame clones and leaves out a portion. Among roughly 180,000 clones listed, 60% to 80% were seen once. The CDR3 has 14 residues. The germline CDR1 and CDR2 sequences are KGHSH and LQKENI. V was clipped by 0 bases and J by 8 bases, with 10 bases between them. The chain has TRBV18 and TRBJ1-4, with a weak D call TRBD1 (5 bases). The sample consisted of PBMCs. The source is a man over 45 in good health and CMV-seropositive. For the CDR3, the DNA is TGTGCCAGCTCACCACCGGGGCTTAAAGAAAAACTGTTTTTT. Protein product: CASSPPGLKEKLFF.